A selection of T cell receptor beta chains follows, all from one sample in a study of T cell repertoires in cytomegalovirus infection. Their specific antigens are unknown. Via MiXCR, TCRdb re-called the reads, giving one row per CDR3 protein. The sample carries 700,000 to 950,000 distinct CDR3 sequences, about 31% recorded once. The sequenced sample was cultured CD8+ T cells from PBMCs, obtained from culture after CMV antigen stimulation. Every receptor here comes from a human donor in good health (CMV status not recorded). Some clones in this sample may be carry-over from other donors' samples. Both conserved end residues are part of each CDR3. Fields, in order: clone size, D gene, J gene, V gene, CDR3 protein, CDR3 DNA. A D gene is named only where the DNA matches it firmly. Size values are once, few and many counts, or a class for expanded clones, and some rows have none.

size: few
D: -
J: TRBJ1-6
V: TRBV6-5
CDR3: CASAPGPASSYNSPLHF
DNA: TGTGCCAGCGCTCCTGGGCCCGCTAGCTCCTATAATTCACCCCTCCACTTT

size: few
D: TRBD1
J: TRBJ1-2
V: TRBV12-3/TRBV12-4
CDR3: CASSQVTGGTNYGYTF
DNA: TGTGCCAGCAGTCAAGTCACAGGGGGGACTAACTATGGCTACACCTTC

size: -
D: -
J: TRBJ2-2
V: TRBV6-8
CDR3: CASSYSNTGVTGELFF
DNA: TGTGCCAGCAGTTACTCGAATACGGGGGTCACCGGGGAGCTGTTTTTT

size: -
D: -
J: TRBJ2-1
V: TRBV5-1
CDR3: CASSSRQGGSYNEQFF
DNA: TGCGCCAGCAGCTCCAGACAGGGAGGCTCCTACAATGAGCAGTTCTTC

size: -
D: -
J: TRBJ2-1
V: TRBV29-1
CDR3: CSLARGEQYNEQFF
DNA: TGCAGCCTTGCCAGGGGCGAACAATACAATGAGCAGTTCTTC

size: few
D: TRBD2
J: TRBJ2-1
V: TRBV5-6
CDR3: CASSVIGLAGGSYNEQFF
DNA: TGTGCCAGCAGCGTGATAGGACTAGCGGGGGGGTCCTACAATGAGCAGTTCTTC

size: -
D: -
J: TRBJ2-2
V: TRBV7-9
CDR3: CASSSAEGTGELFF
DNA: TGTGCCAGCAGCTCGGCGGAGGGCACCGGGGAGCTGTTTTTT

size: -
D: TRBD2
J: TRBJ2-1
V: TRBV7-6
CDR3: CASTISGGDGEQFF
DNA: TGTGCCAGCACCATAAGCGGGGGGGACGGTGAGCAGTTCTTC

size: few
D: TRBD1
J: TRBJ1-5
V: TRBV6-6
CDR3: CASSFDRGNGYSNQPQHF
DNA: TGTGCCAGCAGTTTCGACAGGGGGAATGGGTATAGCAATCAGCCCCAGCATTTT

size: -
D: -
J: TRBJ2-7
V: TRBV5-1
CDR3: CASRAPSYEQYF
DNA: TGCGCCAGCAGGGCCCCCTCCTACGAGCAGTACTTC

size: -
D: -
J: TRBJ1-2
V: TRBV29-1
CDR3: CSVVGFIGYTF
DNA: TGCAGCGTTGTGGGGTTTATTGGCTACACCTTC

size: -
D: TRBD1
J: TRBJ1-1
V: TRBV7-6
CDR3: CASRMGQSNTEAFF
DNA: TGTGCCAGCAGGATGGGACAGTCGAACACTGAAGCTTTCTTT

size: -
D: TRBD1
J: TRBJ1-1
V: TRBV6-2/TRBV6-3
CDR3: CASSYSKDGLTGVNTEAFF
DNA: TGTGCCAGCAGTTACTCGAAGGATGGTCTTACAGGGGTGAACACTGAAGCTTTCTTT

size: -
D: -
J: TRBJ1-2
V: TRBV23-1
CDR3: CASSRKIDLGVYGYTF
DNA: TGCGCCAGCAGTCGAAAGATCGACCTCGGGGTTTATGGCTACACCTTC

size: -
D: -
J: TRBJ2-7
V: TRBV7-9
CDR3: CASSPMDSLAHYEQYF
DNA: TGTGCCAGCAGCCCGATGGACAGTCTGGCACACTACGAGCAGTACTTC

size: few
D: -
J: TRBJ2-5
V: TRBV7-9
CDR3: CASSPARDQETQYF
DNA: TGTGCCAGCAGCCCAGCCCGGGACCAAGAGACCCAGTACTTC

size: -
D: -
J: TRBJ2-1
V: TRBV7-3
CDR3: CASSLGGFTYNEQFF
DNA: TGTGCCAGCAGCTTGGGGGGTTTCACGTACAATGAGCAGTTCTTC

size: -
D: -
J: TRBJ2-2
V: TRBV2
CDR3: CASSGQRPGELFF
DNA: TGTGCCAGCAGTGGACAGAGGCCCGGGGAGCTGTTTTTT

size: few
D: -
J: TRBJ2-7
V: TRBV29-1
CDR3: CSVKQGPYEQYF
DNA: TGCAGCGTGAAGCAGGGTCCCTACGAGCAGTACTTC

size: few
D: -
J: TRBJ2-5
V: TRBV7-3
CDR3: CASSFVADETQYF
DNA: TGTGCCAGCAGCTTCGTAGCTGATGAGACCCAGTACTTC

size: -
D: -
J: TRBJ1-4
V: TRBV28
CDR3: CASSPLGDNEKLFF
DNA: TGTGCCAGCAGTCCCCTTGGGGATAATGAAAAACTGTTTTTT

size: few
D: -
J: TRBJ1-2
V: TRBV6-1
CDR3: CASSYRHQNGYTF
DNA: TGTGCCAGCAGTTACAGGCACCAAAACGGCTACACCTTC

size: -
D: -
J: TRBJ2-1
V: TRBV7-7
CDR3: CASSPIRGDEQFF
DNA: TGTGCTAGCAGCCCAATACGGGGCGATGAGCAGTTCTTC

size: -
D: TRBD1
J: TRBJ2-3
V: TRBV7-8
CDR3: CARDRSTDTQYF
DNA: TGTGCCAGGGACAGGTCCACAGATACGCAGTATTTT

size: -
D: TRBD2
J: TRBJ2-3
V: TRBV10-3
CDR3: CAIRTLAGGSDTQYF
DNA: TGTGCCATCAGGACGCTAGCGGGGGGGTCAGATACGCAGTATTTT

size: -
D: -
J: TRBJ1-1
V: TRBV4-1
CDR3: CASSGTRNTEAFF
DNA: TGCGCCAGCAGCGGGACACGGAACACTGAAGCTTTCTTT

size: -
D: TRBD1
J: TRBJ2-1
V: TRBV19
CDR3: CASTPGTGVFNEQFF
DNA: TGTGCCAGTACACCCGGGACAGGGGTTTTCAATGAGCAGTTCTTC

size: -
D: -
J: TRBJ2-2
V: TRBV27
CDR3: CASSLFQAAGELFF
DNA: TGTGCCAGCAGTTTATTCCAGGCGGCCGGGGAGCTGTTTTTT

size: -
D: -
J: TRBJ2-1
V: TRBV5-5
CDR3: CASSWGGTGQFF
DNA: TGTGCCAGCAGCTGGGGGGGGACAGGACAGTTCTTC

size: many
D: -
J: TRBJ1-1
V: TRBV7-2
CDR3: CASSPRNPVMNTEAFF
DNA: TGTGCCAGCAGCCCAAGAAATCCGGTTATGAACACTGAAGCTTTCTTT

size: -
D: -
J: TRBJ1-5
V: TRBV24-1
CDR3: CATSDLQFDKHQPQHF
DNA: TGTGCCACCAGTGATTTGCAGTTTGACAAGCATCAGCCCCAGCATTTT

size: few
D: TRBD2
J: TRBJ2-2
V: TRBV7-6
CDR3: CASSVLAGRTGELFF
DNA: TGTGCCAGCAGCGTACTAGCGGGGCGCACCGGGGAGCTGTTTTTT

size: -
D: TRBD2
J: TRBJ2-1
V: TRBV20-1
CDR3: CSARARTSGDHNEQFF
DNA: TGCAGTGCTAGGGCACGGACTAGCGGGGACCACAATGAGCAGTTCTTC

size: few
D: TRBD1
J: TRBJ2-2
V: TRBV2
CDR3: CARDRASGELFF
DNA: TGTGCCAGGGACAGGGCGAGCGGGGAGCTGTTTTTT

size: few
D: -
J: TRBJ2-2
V: TRBV7-6
CDR3: CASSLARGTTGELFF
DNA: TGTGCCAGCAGCTTAGCGCGGGGTACCACCGGGGAGCTGTTTTTT

size: few
D: TRBD2
J: TRBJ2-7
V: TRBV7-6
CDR3: CASKREAGPYEQYF
DNA: TGTGCCAGCAAGAGGGAAGCGGGGCCGTACGAGCAGTACTTC

size: -
D: TRBD2
J: TRBJ2-3
V: TRBV7-6
CDR3: CASRPSGSSTDTQYF
DNA: TGTGCTAGCAGACCTAGCGGGTCTAGCACAGATACGCAGTATTTT

size: -
D: TRBD1
J: TRBJ2-5
V: TRBV28
CDR3: CASTTFLGQGRETQYF
DNA: TGTGCCAGCACAACATTCCTGGGACAGGGGAGAGAGACCCAGTACTTC

size: -
D: -
J: TRBJ2-7
V: TRBV7-6
CDR3: CASSLGDRHEQYF
DNA: TGTGCCAGCAGCTTAGGTGACAGGCACGAGCAGTACTTC

size: -
D: -
J: TRBJ1-2
V: TRBV29-1
CDR3: CSVLVADISYGYTF
DNA: TGCAGCGTTCTAGTAGCCGACATCTCCTATGGCTACACCTTC

size: few
D: TRBD2
J: TRBJ2-2
V: TRBV27
CDR3: CASSLQQRGGPNTGELFF
DNA: TGTGCCAGCAGTTTACAACAGCGGGGGGGGCCGAACACCGGGGAGCTGTTTTTT

size: many
D: TRBD1
J: TRBJ1-2
V: TRBV2
CDR3: CASFGASGTADGYTF
DNA: TGTGCCAGCTTTGGAGCTTCCGGGACAGCAGATGGCTACACCTTC